These 20 T cell receptor beta chains share one sample of origin, sequenced in a study of radiation and T cells in renal cell carcinoma. The time point was: blood 4 weeks post-SBRT, at nephrectomy. As to treatment: 15 Gy SBRT to primary tumor, nephrectomy 4 weeks later. This table comes from immunoSEQ multiplex PCR, and its TCRdb copy is limited to in-frame clones, with some not included. The data hold around 100,000 clones, with around 80% observed a single time. Specimen: blood, collected from a patient whose treatment included radiotherapy and nephrectomy. The receptor source for this set is a man aged 55 to 70 with renal cell carcinoma.

The CDR3: CASSQMLTSGRAPQGYTDTQYF. Here the CDR3 DNA reads TGTGCCAGCAGCCAAATGCTGACTAGCGGGAGGGCCCCACAGGGGTACACAGATACGCAGTATTTT. The chain couples TRBV4-2 to TRBJ2-3; 14 nucleotides match TRBD2. This CDR3 comprises 22 residues. J lost 2 bases, V lost 2 bases, and 18 bases had no gene match. The V gene's germline CDR1 is LGHNA and CDR2 YNFKEQ.

The chain uses TRBV4-3 and TRBJ1-5, with D unresolved. V was trimmed by 0 bases and J by 4 bases, leaving 7 bases between them. This CDR3 contains 14 residues. Looked up from germline, CDR1 is LGHNA and CDR2 is YSLEER. The CDR3 sequence: CASSQDRGNQPQHF. DNA of the CDR3: TGCGCCAGCAGCCAAGATCGAGGAAATCAGCCCCAGCATTTT.

The chain recombines TRBV2 with TRBJ1-1, with TRBD1 matching 7 bases. Germline CDR1 reads SNHLY; CDR2 reads FYNNEI. V lost 10 bases, J lost 5 bases, and 16 bases stayed unmatched. The CDR3 is made up of 15 amino acids. The CDR3: CATKQGDTGGTEAFF. In nucleotides, the CDR3 is TGTGCCACCAAGCAGGGGGACACTGGGGGGACTGAAGCTTTCTTT.

The DNA of the CDR3 is TGTGCCAGCAGCCAAGGTGTCAGGGGTGGACCCCAGCATTTT. Its protein product is CASSQGVRGGPQHF. The chain links TRBV27 to TRBJ1-5, with D possibly TRBD1 on 6 matching bases. Germline V lookup: CDR1 MNHEY, CDR2 SMNVEV (reference sequence). This CDR3 spans 14 amino acids. Trimming shortened V by 6 bases and J by 10 bases, and 19 bases separated the two germline ends.

The chain employs TRBV19 and TRBJ2-2; 8 positions agree with TRBD1. The germline gives CDR1 LNHDA, CDR2 SQIVND (reference sequence). The CDR3 has 14 residues. V was pared by 7 bases and J by 5 bases, with 6 bases of the junction left unmatched. CDR3 amino acids: CASTGTGGTGELFF. CDR3 nucleotide sequence: TGTGCCAGTACCGGGACAGGAGGGACCGGGGAGCTGTTTTTT.

The chain combines TRBV29-1 with TRBJ2-2, with D possibly matching TRBD2 (5 bases). Germline V CDR1 and CDR2: SQVTM, ANQGSEA. V was shortened by 3 bases and J by 6 bases, with 14 bases between the two germline ends. This CDR3 contains 14 residues. The CDR3 spells CSVDVGMGSGELFF. The CDR3 region has the DNA TGCAGCGTTGATGTCGGGATGGGGTCCGGGGAGCTGTTTTTT.

The chain carries TRBV5-1 and TRBJ1-2; 7 bases line up with TRBD1. V dropped 4 bases and J dropped 0; count of bases not matched to a gene: 6. Germline CDR1 SGHRS, CDR2 YFSETQ. The CDR3 covers 15 residues. DNA for the CDR3: TGCGCCAGCAGCCAGCTGCAGGGGGCTAACTATGGCTACACCTTC. Translated: CASSQLQGANYGYTF.

This chain connects TRBV6-1 to TRBJ1-5; possibly TRBD1 for D (6 bases). V dropped 7 bases and J dropped 4 bases, with 8 bases sitting between them. Per the germline V gene, CDR1 is MNHNS and CDR2 is SASEGT. The CDR3 spans 12 residues. CDR3 coding DNA: TGTGCCAGCACAGGGGCAAATCAGCCCCAGCATTTT. Protein: CASTGANQPQHF.

The gene calls are TRBV6-6 and TRBJ1-1; D is ambiguous. CDR3 size: 15 residues. V was trimmed by 6 bases and J by 4 bases, leaving 18 bases between them. Germline lookup yields CDR1 MNHNY and CDR2 SVGAGI (reference sequence). Here the CDR3 DNA reads TGTGCCAGCAGGGAACCGGGCCTAGGAAGCACTGAAGCTTTCTTT. It translates to CASREPGLGSTEAFF.

This rearrangement joins TRBV18 to TRBJ1-2; the match to TRBD1 covers 9 bases. CDR3 length: 15 residues. CDR1 is KGHSH and CDR2 is LQKENI in the germline V gene. J gave up 1 base and V 8 bases, and 8 bases lay outside the gene matches. Written as DNA, the CDR3 is TGTGCCAGCGCCCGGGACAGGGACTATAACTATGGCTACACCTTC. Its translation is CASARDRDYNYGYTF.

The chain recombines TRBV28 with TRBJ2-1, with 9 bases matching TRBD1. In germline, CDR1 is MDHEN, CDR2 SYDVKM. V gave up 5 bases and J gave up 7 bases; unmatched junction bases: 9. This CDR3 spans 15 amino acids. The CDR3 nucleotides are TGTGCCAGCAGTCGTCCCGGGACAGGGAGAAATGAGCAGTTCTTC. It translates to CASSRPGTGRNEQFF.

This chain links TRBV5-4 with TRBJ2-1; 10 bases are shared with TRBD2. V shed 4 bases and J 2 bases; nucleotides not matched to a gene: 3. CDR3 length: 15 residues. CDR1 is SGHNT, CDR2 YYREEE, per germline (reference sequence). This CDR3 reads CASSTGLAAYNEQFF. In DNA form, the CDR3 reads TGTGCCAGCAGCACCGGACTAGCGGCCTACAATGAGCAGTTCTTC.

The table lists this clone with a few counts. CDR3 residues: CASSSPTGLNTGELFF. The CDR3 DNA sequence: TGCGCCAGCAGCTCTCCGACAGGGTTGAACACCGGGGAGCTGTTTTTT. The V gene is TRBV5-1, the J gene TRBJ2-2; 7 bases are a match to TRBD1. The CDR3 runs to 16 residues. Trimming took 3 bases from V and 1 from J; bases not matched to a gene: 6. CDR1 is SGHRS and CDR2 is YFSETQ in the germline V gene.

This chain joins TRBV9 and TRBJ1-1; D perhaps matches TRBD1 (5 bases). The V gene lost 2 bases and the J gene lost 2 bases, with 10 bases spanning the gap. This CDR3 comprises 14 residues. Per germline, CDR1 SGDLS and CDR2 YYNGEE. Written as DNA, the CDR3 is TGTGCCAGCAGCGTGACAGAGCTAAACACTGAAGCTTTCTTT. It translates to CASSVTELNTEAFF. The full variable domain, in which reference TRBV9 and TRBJ1-1 provide the parts outside the CDR3, is DSGVTQTPKHLITATGQRVTLRCSPRSGDLSVYWYQQSLDQGLQFLIQYYNGEERAKGNILERFSAQQFPDLHSELNLSSLELGDSALYFCASSVTELNTEAFFGQGTRLTVV.

The genes are TRBV19 and TRBJ2-6, with a tentative D call TRBD1 (5 bases). The CDR3 contains 14 residues. Germline CDR1 and CDR2: LNHDA and SQIVND (reference sequence). Trimming stripped 10 bases from V and 4 bases from J, with 14 bases between. The CDR3 nucleotides read TGTGCCACCACAAGGGGTCCCGGGGCCAACGTCCTGACTTTC. This encodes CATTRGPGANVLTF. Drawing the rest from reference TRBV19 and TRBJ2-6, the complete variable domain is DGGITQSPKYLFRKEGQNVTLSCEQNLNHDAMYWYRQDPGQGLRLIYYSQIVNDFQKGDIAEGYSVSREKKESFPLTVTSAQKNPTAFYLCATTRGPGANVLTFGAGSRLTVL.

V and J are TRBV18 and TRBJ2-5, with 9 bases aligning to TRBD1. Germline CDR1 reads KGHSH; CDR2 reads LQKENI. The CDR3 covers 14 residues. With 4 bases clipped from V and 4 bases from J, the junction kept 4 bases outside the gene matches. The CDR3 spells CASSLYRGRETQYF. For the CDR3, the DNA is TGTGCCAGCTCACTCTACAGGGGGCGAGAGACCCAGTACTTC.

The chain couples TRBV7-7 to TRBJ2-1; TRBD1 matches at 7 bases. V gave up 5 bases and J gave up 1 base; unmatched junction bases: 20. Germline CDR1 reads SSHAT; CDR2 reads FNYEAQ (reference sequence). This CDR3 region has 20 residues. The CDR3 coding sequence is TGTGCCAGCAGCCCAGGGACAGTGGACTTCTCAAGACGATCCTACAATGAGCAGTTCTTC. Translation: CASSPGTVDFSRRSYNEQFF.

For the CDR3, the DNA is TGCGCCAGCAGCCAAGAACTCGGAAACTCCTACGAGCAGTACTTC. Translating gives CASSQELGNSYEQYF. The genes are TRBV4-1 and TRBJ2-7; D is unclear. CDR1 and CDR2 from the germline V gene are MGHRA and YSYEKL. The CDR3 runs to 15 residues. Between the trimmed V and J ends, which lost 0 bases and 0 bases, there was a span of 9 bases.

V gene TRBV28 combines with J gene TRBJ2-5, with 12 positions matching TRBD1. This CDR3 contains 16 residues. Germline values: CDR1 MDHEN, CDR2 SYDVKM. V gave up 5 bases and J gave up 1 base; unmatched junction bases: 5. This CDR3 reads CASSGRDRGPQETQYF. The CDR3, as DNA: TGTGCCAGCAGTGGCCGGGACAGGGGGCCCCAAGAGACCCAGTACTTC.

This chain connects TRBV5-1 to TRBJ1-2; D is perhaps TRBD1 (5 bases). The CDR3 length is 14 residues. V lost 4 bases and J 3 bases, leaving 13 bases between the germline ends. CDR1 is SGHRS and CDR2 is YFSETQ in the germline V gene. The CDR3 spells CASSPTQGHYGYTF. CDR3 DNA sequence: TGCGCCAGCAGCCCCACCCAGGGACACTATGGCTACACCTTC.